This entry is about one T cell receptor beta chain. Its antigen is still unknown. The data belong to a study of cytomegalovirus exposure and HLA in healthy donors. Study-level information: Earlier findings included 117 million unique TCR beta sequences obtained from roughly 200 million T cells.

In the PCR, 60 Vbeta and 13 Jbeta primers were used. The table came from immunoSEQ multiplex PCR; TCRdb's copy has only in-frame clones and leaves some out. The sample consists of around 160,000 clones, roughly 79% of them appearing once. General study results and limits: Owing to their indistinguishability, certain V segments, notably TRBV6-2 and TRBV6-3, were excluded. A later analysis found most CMV-associated TCR beta chains apparently HLA-restricted.

The germline V gene encodes CDR1 LNHDA and CDR2 SQIVND (reference sequence). V lost 3 bases, J lost 4 bases, and 9 bases stayed unmatched. This CDR3 contains 16 residues. The chain is built from TRBV19 and TRBJ2-3; 8 bases align to TRBD2. Sequencing used PBMCs. This TCR was sampled from a woman aged 35 to 49 in good health and CMV-seropositive. CDR3 sequence: CASSIWRGDTADTQYF. The CDR3 DNA is TGTGCCAGTAGTATCTGGCGGGGGGATACGGCAGATACGCAGTATTTT.